This T cell receptor beta chain was obtained from a study of T cells after yellow fever vaccination (dated by TCRdb to about 2019). Regarding the complete study: Libraries from fractions with low cell numbers were prepared with the SMART-Seq v4 Ultra Low Input RNA kit. To follow T-cell clones before and after primary and booster YFV17D yellow fever vaccination, bulk TCR alpha and beta repertoires were sequenced over time. Two healthy male donors, one aged 18 to 30 and one aged 30 to 40 years, made up the cohort. Bulk PBMC replicates and cell subsets were isolated from blood drawn at multiple timepoints before and after both primary and secondary immunization.

TCR cDNA was synthesized by 5'RACE template switching, which introduced a universal primer site and unique molecular identifiers. Priming for cDNA synthesis came from both the TCR alpha and TCR beta constant segments. Library amplification used two PCR steps, and the second PCR step added sample barcodes and sequencing adapters. Sequencing of the libraries was done on either Illumina HiSeq 2500 (2x100 bp) or NovaSeq (2x150 bp). Turning to the authors' computational methods: Reads were demultiplexed and collapsed into UMI consensus sequences with MIGEC, and V(D)J alignment was performed with MiXCR. Clonotypes responding to the vaccine were identified with edgeR on replicate PBMC samples, with the criteria of FDR below 0.01 and a log2 fold change above 5 up to day 15. Bulk clonotypes were assigned CD4 or CD8 identity according to which sequenced CD4 or CD8 repertoire held them at higher abundance. TCRdb handled the public reads itself, with Q25 trimming in fastp and clone calling in MiXCR, and kept productive beta chains. Rows matching on CDR3 protein sequence are summarized as one entry with the most common DNA and genes. TCRdb's processing, not the study's, gives the V and J calls here. In this sample the table shows some 550,000 distinct CDR3 sequences, 15% to 20% of which occur a single time. The ten largest make up more than 13% of the sample.

This clonotype showed up just a few times. Its antigen is unknown. Per-base qualities were not stored, and no clone one base away is much larger. Overall results and qualifications from the work: The secondary T-cell response was weaker than the primary response but faster, peaking on day 5 instead of day 15. Only a couple of donors were included in the study, so the extent to which the findings can be generalized is limited. Computational filtering was required because FACS-sorted repertoires could contain abundant contaminating clonotypes from the bulk population. A small share of clonotypes occurred in both CD4 and CD8 compartments, likely arising from convergent recombination. Most clones expanded after primary vaccination (roughly 96% of CD4 and 88% of CD8) were re-detected after the booster, suggesting that broad memory maintenance occurred.

Per the publication, the treatment or condition label means: live attenuated yellow fever vaccine strain. Two biological replicates of bulk PBMCs were collected at each blood-draw timepoint. A standard Ficoll-Paque protocol was used to isolate PBMCs from peripheral blood. TriZol was used to extract RNA from bulk PBMCs, from CD4 and CD8 fractions, and from dextramer-positive and dextramer-negative fractions. Trimming at the junction amounts to 5 bases on V and 4 bases on J, and the germline ends lie 20 bases apart. Based on the germline V gene (reference sequence), the CDR1 and CDR2 sequences are DFQATT and SNEGSKA. The CDR3 starts with the cysteine, ends with the phenylalanine, and has 15 residues. This entry keeps only the CDR3 DNA: 45 bases, framed from base 1.

Sequenced here: PBMCs, sampled 15 days after the yellow fever booster vaccination. The sequence links TRBV20-1 to TRBJ1-2; a weak D assignment points to TRBD1 (5 bases agree). This TCR was sampled from a man between 25 and 39 years old who received the YFV17D yellow fever vaccine. The CDR3 in this case is CSAQRARGSAYGYTF. Read as DNA, the sequence is TGCAGTGCTCAAAGGGCACGGGGGTCAGCCTATGGCTACACCTTC.